One and the same sample provided the 29 T cell receptor beta chains below, sequenced in a study of naive and memory T cell subsets. Both TRBC1 and TRBC2 were covered by a beta constant-region primer of two equimolar oligonucleotides. Using its own MiXCR run on the UMI-ligation and nested PCR reads, TCRdb lists one record per CDR3 protein. There are some 83,000 distinct CDR3 sequences in the sample; about 12% occur only once, and 0.9% to 1% lies in the top ten. Sequencing was performed on central memory CD4+ T cells from blood. Source of these receptors: a human donor in good health.

The chain joins TRBV6-6 to TRBJ1-3; 7 positions agree with TRBD1. Trimming cost V 6 bases and J 0 bases; bases outside gene matches: 2. There are 14 residues in the CDR3. Germline V CDR1 and CDR2: MNHNY, SVGAGI (reference sequence). CDR3 DNA: TGTGCCAGCAGGGGACAGCTCTCTGGAAACACCATATATTTT. It is translated as CASRGQLSGNTIYF.

This clonotype has ten or more counts. The CDR3: CAWTSGKRNEQFF. Written as DNA, the CDR3 is TGTGCCTGGACTAGCGGGAAGAGAAATGAGCAGTTCTTC. The chain carries TRBV30 and TRBJ2-1; the match to TRBD2 covers 9 bases. The CDR3 has 13 residues. Germline V lookup: CDR1 GTSNPN, CDR2 SVGIG (reference sequence). The junction had 5 bases not matched to a gene; V was cut back by 4 bases and J by 7 bases.

The V gene is TRBV20-1, the J gene TRBJ2-3; perhaps TRBD1 as D (6 bases). This CDR3 is 10 amino acids long. Germline V gene lookup returns CDR1 DFQATT and CDR2 SNEGSKA (reference sequence). The CDR3 DNA reads as TGCAGCCCCCGCAGGGGTACGCAGTATTTT. It specifies CSPRRGTQYF.

The chain carries TRBV3-1 and TRBJ2-7, with a weak D call TRBD1 (6 bases). This CDR3 contains 15 residues. Trimming removed 4 bases from V and 2 bases from J, with 15 bases in between. CDR1 and CDR2 from the germline V gene are LGHDT and YNNKEL (reference sequence). CDR3 DNA: TGTGCCAGCAGCCCACGGACAGCGCATACCTACGAGCAGTACTTC. It is translated as CASSPRTAHTYEQYF.

This clonotype was seen at least ten times. The chain links TRBV7-2 to TRBJ2-3; 8 nucleotides line up with TRBD1. Germline trimming cut 6 bases from V and 1 base from J; bases unmatched to any gene: 3. This CDR3 spans 14 amino acids. Germline loops: CDR1 SGHTA, CDR2 FQGNSA. The CDR3 region has the DNA TGTGCCAGCAGGTCGACAGGGGGCACAGATACGCAGTATTTT. Translating it yields CASRSTGGTDTQYF.

This clonotype was picked up a small number of times. The rearrangement joins TRBV29-1 to TRBJ1-2, with D tentatively TRBD1 (5 bases). Germline V gene lookup returns CDR1 SQVTM and CDR2 ANQGSEA. The CDR3 extends over 15 amino acids. The V gene lost 0 bases and the J gene lost 6 bases, with 17 bases spanning the gap. The CDR3 protein is CSVEDRAGAVHGYTF. In nucleotides, the CDR3 is TGCAGCGTTGAAGATCGTGCCGGGGCCGTGCATGGCTACACCTTC.

The chain employs TRBV20-1 and TRBJ1-1; D is perhaps TRBD1 (5 bases). Germline V CDR1 and CDR2: DFQATT, SNEGSKA (reference sequence). Trimming removed 6 bases at V and 11 bases at J, with 19 bases between. CDR3 length equals 12 residues. CDR3 DNA sequence: TGCAGTGCGGGGGGTGACAGTGCGATGGCTTTCTTT. Protein: CSAGGDSAMAFF.

The sample holds a few counts of this clonotype. V usage is TRBV10-3 and J usage is TRBJ2-3, with D possibly TRBD2 on 5 matching bases. This CDR3 is built from 14 residues. V lost 6 bases and J 0 bases, leaving 10 bases between the germline ends. Germline V gene data show CDR1 as ENHRY and CDR2 as SYGVKD. In DNA form, the CDR3 reads TGTGCCATCAGGAGCGGTTCTAGCACAGATACGCAGTATTTT. Protein sequence: CAIRSGSSTDTQYF.

The chain joins TRBV10-3 to TRBJ2-7, with 8 bases identical to TRBD2. Germline assignment: CDR1 ENHRY and CDR2 SYGVKD. The CDR3 length is 14 residues. Trimming removed 2 bases from V and 3 bases from J; junction bases left unmatched: 3. The CDR3 DNA is TGTGCCATCAGTGAGCGGGAGGGCCTCTACGAGCAGTACTTC. The encoded protein is CAISEREGLYEQYF.

DNA for the CDR3: TGTGCCAGCAGTGAGACAGGGTACAATGAGCAGTTCTTC. Translated, it gives CASSETGYNEQFF. The chain combines TRBV6-1 with TRBJ2-1; 7 bases are shared with TRBD1. This CDR3 is 13 amino acids long. Germline V gene sequence: CDR1 MNHNS, CDR2 SASEGT. V was pared by 3 bases and J by 4 bases, with 0 bases of the junction left unmatched.

This clonotype was seen a few times. CDR3 sequence (DNA): TGTGCCAGCAGTTACTCCCAGGGGAGAGTGGGAAACACCATATATTTT. Encoded protein: CASSYSQGRVGNTIYF. The chain is built from TRBV6-5 and TRBJ1-3, with D tentatively TRBD1 (6 bases). Germline CDR1 and CDR2: MNHEY and SVGAGI. The CDR3 covers 16 residues. With 0 bases removed from V and 4 bases from J, the gap between germline ends came to 13 bases.

The J gene is TRBJ2-7, the V gene TRBV3-1; TRBD1 matches 8 bases. CDR3 length: 16 residues. Germline trimming cut 4 bases from V and 3 bases from J; bases unmatched to any gene: 11. Germline-derived CDR1 and CDR2 are LGHDT and YNNKEL (reference sequence). The DNA for the CDR3 is TGTGCCAGCAGCCGAAATCCCGTTACAGGGGGCTACGAGCAGTACTTC. It translates to CASSRNPVTGGYEQYF.

This clonotype occurred many times. V and J are TRBV20-1 and TRBJ2-3; TRBD2 matches at 7 bases. CDR3 size: 13 residues. Germline-derived CDR1 and CDR2 are DFQATT and SNEGSKA (reference sequence). V shed 6 bases and J 1 base; nucleotides not matched to a gene: 4. The chain's CDR3 is CSAITSGTDTQYF. CDR3 in DNA: TGCAGTGCCATTACTAGCGGCACAGATACGCAGTATTTT.

This clonotype was seen repeatedly, ten times or more. The rearrangement uses TRBV7-2 and TRBJ1-6, with TRBD1 matching over 7 bases. This CDR3 comprises 14 residues. Trimming took 2 bases from V and 7 from J; bases not matched to a gene: 2. The V gene's germline CDR1 is SGHTA and CDR2 FQGNSA. The DNA for the CDR3 is TGTGCCAGCAGCTTAATACAGGGGAATTCACCCCTCCACTTT. Its translation is CASSLIQGNSPLHF.

The gene calls are TRBV9 and TRBJ2-5; D tentatively reads TRBD1 or TRBD2 (5 bases each). Germline CDR1 and CDR2: SGDLS and YYNGEE. V was pared by 3 bases and J by 5 bases, with 8 bases between. The CDR3 has 12 amino acids. The chain's CDR3 is CASSGGCETQYF. The DNA of the CDR3 is TGTGCCAGCAGCGGGGGGTGTGAGACCCAGTACTTC. The full variable domain, its missing parts supplied by reference TRBV9 and TRBJ2-5, is DSGVTQTPKHLITATGQRVTLRCSPRSGDLSVYWYQQSLDQGLQFLIQYYNGEERAKGNILERFSAQQFPDLHSELNLSSLELGDSALYFCASSGGCETQYFGPGTRLLVL.

This clonotype was seen a handful of times. V is TRBV12-3 or TRBV12-4 and J is TRBJ2-7; D not certain. V lost 1 base, J lost 3 bases, and 7 bases lay in between. The CDR3 has 13 amino acids. The CDR3 bases are TGTGCCAGCAGTTTAGGGGTGGGCTACGAGCAGTACTTC. The encoded protein is CASSLGVGYEQYF.

This clonotype was seen many times. V is TRBV20-1 and J is TRBJ1-5; 7 bases are shared with TRBD1. CDR1 is DFQATT and CDR2 is SNEGSKA in the germline V gene (reference sequence). V dropped 5 bases and J dropped 1; count of bases not matched to a gene: 8. The CDR3 spans 15 residues. In nucleotides, the CDR3 is TGCAGTGCTTCAGGGGGAGGGAGGAGCAATCAGCCCCAGCATTTT. This translates into CSASGGGRSNQPQHF.

The rearrangement joins TRBV9 to TRBJ2-1; D unclear. The V and J ends lost 0 bases and 2 bases respectively, with 9 bases between them. The germline V gene has CDR1 SGDLS and CDR2 YYNGEE. CDR3 length: 15 amino acids. The CDR3 DNA is TGTGCCAGCAGCGTAGAATCGGGCCCCTACAATGAGCAGTTCTTC. Amino acids: CASSVESGPYNEQFF.

This clonotype appeared a few times. The CDR3 nucleotides read TGCGCCAGCAGCCTAAGGGGACTAGTCATGGATACGCAGTATTTT. Amino acids: CASSLRGLVMDTQYF. This chain uses TRBV5-1 with TRBJ2-3; 8 bases are a match to TRBD2. V lost 4 bases to trimming and J lost 6 bases; unmatched junction nucleotides: 10. Germline V gene data show CDR1 as SGHRS and CDR2 as YFSETQ. The CDR3 length is 15 residues.

The chain combines TRBV5-1 with TRBJ2-4, with 9 bases fitting TRBD1. The CDR3 contains 17 residues. Germline trimming cut 1 base from V and 7 bases from J; bases unmatched to any gene: 12. Looked up from germline, CDR1 is SGHRS and CDR2 is YFSETQ. CDR3 coding DNA: TGCGCCAGCAGCTTGCAACCGGGACAGGGCTGGGGGAACATTCAGTACTTC. Its translation is CASSLQPGQGWGNIQYF.

This clonotype came up many times. The rearrangement links TRBV6-1 to TRBJ1-5; D is perhaps TRBD1 (6 bases). Germline assignment: CDR1 MNHNS and CDR2 SASEGT. The germline V and J ends were trimmed by 1 base and 6 bases, with 7 bases remaining between them. This CDR3 has 13 residues. CDR3 sequence (DNA): TGTGCCAGCAGTGAAGGCAGGGGTCAGCCCCAGCATTTT. It codes for CASSEGRGQPQHF.

There are many counts of this clonotype. The chain couples TRBV7-2 to TRBJ2-7; the match to TRBD1 covers 11 bases. The CDR3 spans 14 residues. J was trimmed by 5 bases and V by 5 bases; bases with no gene match: 5. Looked up from germline, CDR1 is SGHTA and CDR2 is FQGNSA. The CDR3, as DNA: TGTGCCAGCAGCAAAGGACAGGGGGCCGACGAGCAGTACTTC. It specifies CASSKGQGADEQYF.

This clonotype was picked up a small number of times. This sequence joins TRBV20-1 and TRBJ2-1; no clear D gene. CDR1 and CDR2 from the germline V gene are DFQATT and SNEGSKA (reference sequence). This CDR3 region has 13 residues. V gave up 3 bases and J gave up 5 bases, with 11 bases separating them. In nucleotides, the CDR3 is TGCAGTGCTAGTTTGACCCTAAACAATGAGCAGTTCTTC. Its protein is CSASLTLNNEQFF.

This clonotype has more than one count but fewer than ten. The chain couples TRBV6-2 or TRBV6-3 to TRBJ2-3, with 7 bases fitting TRBD2. CDR3 length: 19 residues. Germline V gene lookup returns CDR1 MNHEY and CDR2 SVGEGT. J gave up 0 bases and V 3 bases, and 15 bases lay outside the gene matches. CDR3 sequence: CASSYPIGGSRVSTDTQYF. CDR3 bases: TGTGCCAGCAGTTATCCCATCGGCGGGAGTCGAGTAAGCACAGATACGCAGTATTTT.

This clonotype was recorded at least ten times. V and J are TRBV6-2 or TRBV6-3 and TRBJ2-5; maybe TRBD1 (6 bases). Germline assignment: CDR1 MNHEY and CDR2 SVGEGT. This CDR3 comprises 18 residues. V was cut by 4 bases and J by 6 bases, with 27 bases left in between. CDR3 residues: CASSFQGRESTLRKTQYF. The DNA for the CDR3 is TGTGCCAGCAGTTTTCAGGGGCGAGAATCTACCCTAAGGAAGACCCAGTACTTC.

In this sample, this clonotype turned up a few times. This rearrangement joins TRBV6-5 to TRBJ2-3, with 11 positions matching TRBD1. Trimming at V came to 2 bases and at J to 5 bases, leaving 3 bases not matched to a gene. The CDR3 loop spans 15 amino acids. The V gene's germline CDR1 is MNHEY and CDR2 SVGAGI. CDR3 bases: TGTGCCAGCAGTTACGCGGGACAGGGGGGAGATACGCAGTATTTT. Its translation is CASSYAGQGGDTQYF.

The genes are TRBV5-1 and TRBJ1-1; 8 bases match TRBD1. V shed 4 bases and J 5 bases; nucleotides not matched to a gene: 10. CDR1 is SGHRS and CDR2 is YFSETQ in the germline V gene. The CDR3 has 15 residues. The CDR3 loop reads CASSAERTGRTEAFF. CDR3 in DNA: TGCGCCAGCAGCGCCGAACGGACAGGGAGGACTGAAGCTTTCTTT.

This clonotype was seen once. J is TRBJ1-2 and V is TRBV28; TRBD1 matches at 10 bases. The CDR3 consists of 15 residues. V gave up 6 bases and J gave up 6 bases; unmatched junction bases: 10. Germline CDR1 is MDHEN and CDR2 is SYDVKM. Here the CDR3 reads CASSLLPGQGNGYTF. CDR3 in DNA: TGTGCCAGCAGCCTTTTACCGGGACAGGGGAATGGCTACACCTTC.

This chain connects TRBV5-1 to TRBJ2-6, with a tentative D call TRBD2 (6 bases). The CDR3 is made up of 16 amino acids. Trimming removed 2 bases from V and 4 bases from J, with 13 bases in between. Germline CDR1 SGHRS, CDR2 YFSETQ. The CDR3 loop is CASSLAGRSGANVLTF. CDR3 bases: TGCGCCAGCAGCTTAGCAGGGAGGTCAGGGGCCAACGTCCTGACTTTC.